The present TCR beta chain was sequenced within a study of shared clonotypes between healthy human individuals. Study-wide context: CD8 memory received one plate per donor, CD8 naive two, CD4 memory three and CD4 naive three.

The CDR3 covers 17 residues. The germline V and J ends were trimmed by 6 bases and 1 base, with 20 bases remaining between them. Germline lookup yields CDR1 MNHEY and CDR2 SMNVEV (reference sequence). Some clones are missing from TCRdb's copy, which holds only in-frame ones; the method was immunoSEQ multiplex PCR. The sample yields some 2,100,000 clones, around 93% seen once. General study points: Naive subsets typically showed greater estimated richness than memory subsets.

About this clone itself: What it binds is unknown.

The naive CD8 population came from CD45RO-negative cells selected for CCR7, without terminally differentiated effector memory CD45RA+ cells. This TCR was sampled from a young man in good health. Some clones in this sample may be carry-over from other donors' samples. The sequencing input was naive CD8+ T cells from PBMCs. The chain uses TRBV27 and TRBJ2-3, with D hard to call. The CDR3 loop reads CASSAATLMSGTDTQYF. CDR3 in DNA: TGTGCCAGCAGCGCCGCCACTCTGATGTCTGGCACAGATACGCAGTATTTT.